This T cell receptor (beta chain) was found in a study of shared clonotypes between healthy human individuals. Study-level information: The study used three CD4 naive, three CD4 memory, two CD8 naive and one CD8 memory plate per donor.

Study-wide findings and caveats: The study sampled only blood, and tissue repertoires likely differ.

The V gene's germline CDR1 is MDHEN and CDR2 SYDVKM. The CDR3 length is 11 residues. Trimming pared 7 bases from V and 3 bases from J, leaving 6 bases between. Genomic DNA of each subset was evenly split across several immunoSEQ plates. Under the authors' procedure: Junction-only sequences without quality scores came from ImmunoSEQ, so filtering differed. Assay used: immunoSEQ multiplex PCR; TCRdb lists only in-frame clones, some missing. The V and J calls and the clone size are those of that table, but D and trimming were determined from the DNA. The table has nearly 1,000,000 clones, more than 75% seen once. Of note for this clone: Antigen specificity is unknown.

This sequence joins TRBV28 and TRBJ2-5; D is uncertain. The sample was memory CD4+ T cells sorted from blood. As to subset: CD45RA-negative fraction. The origin of this receptor is a man aged 18 to 30 in good health. The CDR3 sequence: CASTSEETQYF. CDR3 bases: TGTGCCAGCACCTCAGAAGAGACCCAGTACTTC.